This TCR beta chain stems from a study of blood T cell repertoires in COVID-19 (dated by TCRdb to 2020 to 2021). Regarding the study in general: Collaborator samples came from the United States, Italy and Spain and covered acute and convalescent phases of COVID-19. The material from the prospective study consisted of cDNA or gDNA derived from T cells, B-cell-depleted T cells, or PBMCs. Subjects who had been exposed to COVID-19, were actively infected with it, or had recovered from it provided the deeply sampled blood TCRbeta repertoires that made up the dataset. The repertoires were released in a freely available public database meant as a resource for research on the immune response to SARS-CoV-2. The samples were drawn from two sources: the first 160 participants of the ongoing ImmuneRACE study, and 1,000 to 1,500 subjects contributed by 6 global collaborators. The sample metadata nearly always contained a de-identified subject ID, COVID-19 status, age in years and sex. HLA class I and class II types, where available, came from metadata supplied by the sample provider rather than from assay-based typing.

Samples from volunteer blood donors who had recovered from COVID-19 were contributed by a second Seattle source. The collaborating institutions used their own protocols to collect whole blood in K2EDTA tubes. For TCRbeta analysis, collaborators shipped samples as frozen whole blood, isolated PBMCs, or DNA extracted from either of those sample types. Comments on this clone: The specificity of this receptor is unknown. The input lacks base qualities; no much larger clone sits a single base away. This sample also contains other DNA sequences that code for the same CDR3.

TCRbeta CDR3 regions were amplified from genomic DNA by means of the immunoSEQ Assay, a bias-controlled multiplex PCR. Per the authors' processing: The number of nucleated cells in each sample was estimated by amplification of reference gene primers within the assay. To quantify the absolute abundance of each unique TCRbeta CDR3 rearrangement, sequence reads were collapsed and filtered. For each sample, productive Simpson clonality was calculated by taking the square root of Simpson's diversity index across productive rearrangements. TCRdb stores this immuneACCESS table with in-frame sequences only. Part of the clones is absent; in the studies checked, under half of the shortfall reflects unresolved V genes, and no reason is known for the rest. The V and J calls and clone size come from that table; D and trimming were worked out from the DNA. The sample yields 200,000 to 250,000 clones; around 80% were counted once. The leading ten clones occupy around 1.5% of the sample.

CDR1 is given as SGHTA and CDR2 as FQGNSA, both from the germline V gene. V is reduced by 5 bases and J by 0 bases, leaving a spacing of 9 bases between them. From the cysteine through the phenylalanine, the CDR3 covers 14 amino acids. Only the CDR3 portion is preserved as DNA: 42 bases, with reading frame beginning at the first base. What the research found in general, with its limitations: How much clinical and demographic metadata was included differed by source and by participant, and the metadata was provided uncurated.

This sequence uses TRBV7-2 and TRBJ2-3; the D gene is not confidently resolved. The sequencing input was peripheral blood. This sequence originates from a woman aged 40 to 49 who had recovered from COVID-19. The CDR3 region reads CASSLTQSTDTQYF. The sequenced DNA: TGTGCCAGCAGCCTAACGCAAAGCACAGATACGCAGTATTTT.